One sample yielded the 13 T cell receptor beta chains listed below, sequenced in a study of cytomegalovirus exposure and HLA in healthy donors. TCRdb's copy holds only in-frame clones and misses some; the assay was immunoSEQ multiplex PCR. The sample shows 200,000 to 250,000 clones, over 70% of them seen only once. The sequencing sample was made of PBMCs. All receptors derive from a woman in her thirties in good health and CMV-seropositive.

J is TRBJ2-7 and V is TRBV7-8, with D uncertain. This CDR3 has 15 residues. Germline CDR1 and CDR2: SGHVS and FQNEAQ. Trimming took 5 bases from V and 0 from J, leaving 14 bases between them. CDR3 residues: CASSTLLDHSYEQYF. The CDR3 nucleotides are TGTGCCAGCAGCACCCTCCTGGACCACTCCTACGAGCAGTACTTC.

This chain connects TRBV4-1 to TRBJ1-2; a possible D gene is TRBD1 (6 bases). Germline V gene sequence: CDR1 MGHRA, CDR2 YSYEKL. V was pared by 8 bases and J by 2 bases, with 15 bases between. The CDR3 has 14 amino acids. The CDR3 region has the DNA TGCGCCAGCCCCCGGATACAGGGAAACTATGGCTACACCTTC. This codes for CASPRIQGNYGYTF.

V gene TRBV5-1 combines with J gene TRBJ1-2; TRBD1 matches at 7 bases. The CDR3 consists of 15 residues. Germline loops: CDR1 SGHRS, CDR2 YFSETQ. V shed 1 base, J shed 2 bases, and the junction held 5 bases outside the gene matches. Here the CDR3 reads CASSLTQGSNYGYTF. CDR3 in DNA: TGCGCCAGCAGCTTGACACAGGGGTCGAACTATGGCTACACCTTC.

This chain uses TRBV18 with TRBJ2-5, with D hard to call. The germline V gene has CDR1 KGHSH and CDR2 LQKENI. V was cut by 3 bases and J by 5 bases, with 13 bases left in between. This CDR3 spans 14 amino acids. CDR3 sequence (DNA): TGTGCCAGCTCACCGAGGAAGCCTGGGGAGACCCAGTACTTC. Protein product: CASSPRKPGETQYF.

This chain links TRBV7-3 with TRBJ2-7; possibly TRBD1 for D (7 bases). The CDR3 contains 16 residues. Trimming took 6 bases from V and 5 from J, leaving 23 bases between them. Germline V gives CDR1 SGHTA, CDR2 FQGTGA. CDR3 DNA: TGTGCCAGCAGGCTTTCGGGAGCACAGGGGAGGCACGAGCAGTACTTC. Residues: CASRLSGAQGRHEQYF.

This chain links TRBV28 with TRBJ2-1, with 7 bases lining up with TRBD2. Germline-derived CDR1 and CDR2 are MDHEN and SYDVKM. The CDR3 runs to 13 residues. Unmatched junction bases numbered 7, after V lost 6 bases and J lost 8 bases. DNA for the CDR3: TGTGCCAGCAGCCTTGGGAGGGCCCATGAGCAGTTCTTC. The encoded protein is CASSLGRAHEQFF. Using reference TRBV28 and TRBJ2-1 for the parts outside the CDR3, the full variable domain is DVKVTQSSRYLVKRTGEKVFLECVQDMDHENMFWYRQDPGLGLRLIYFSYDVKMKEKGDIPEGYSVSREKKERFSLILESASTNQTSMYLCASSLGRAHEQFFGPGTRLTVL.

This clone was observed a single time. The chain uses TRBV28 and TRBJ2-7; D remains unclear. The V gene lost 5 bases and the J gene lost 4 bases, with 12 bases spanning the gap. Germline V CDR1 and CDR2: MDHEN, SYDVKM. This CDR3 has 13 residues. CDR3 DNA sequence: TGTGCCAGCAGTCCCCTGGGTACTTACGAGCAGTACTTC. Translated, it gives CASSPLGTYEQYF.

This chain uses TRBV11-2 with TRBJ2-1; unclear D gene. Trimming left V 1 base short and J 3 bases short, with 7 bases between. The CDR3 totals 14 residues. CDR1 and CDR2 from the germline V gene are SGHAT and FQNNGV. Here the CDR3 reads CASSLARIYNEQFF. The CDR3 DNA reads as TGTGCCAGCAGCTTAGCCAGGATCTACAATGAGCAGTTCTTC.

The chain carries TRBV28 and TRBJ2-7; 8 nucleotides match TRBD1. The V gene end was trimmed by 3 bases and the J gene end by 3 bases; junction bases not matched to a gene: 4. Germline V gene data show CDR1 as MDHEN and CDR2 as SYDVKM. The CDR3 is made up of 14 amino acids. Written as DNA, the CDR3 is TGTGCCAGCAGTTTTGGACAGGGAGACTACGAGCAGTACTTC. It yields the protein CASSFGQGDYEQYF.

The V call is TRBV27, the J call TRBJ1-1, with unresolved D. Trimming pared 3 bases from V and 0 bases from J, leaving 5 bases between. The CDR3 loop spans 13 amino acids. Germline loops: CDR1 MNHEY, CDR2 SMNVEV (reference sequence). CDR3 region: CASSFSVNTEAFF. DNA for the CDR3: TGTGCCAGCAGTTTCTCGGTGAACACTGAAGCTTTCTTT.

The rearrangement joins TRBV9 to TRBJ1-2; D not resolved. The CDR3 is 13 residues long. Looked up from germline, CDR1 is SGDLS and CDR2 is YYNGEE. The V and J ends lost 4 bases and 8 bases respectively, with 15 bases between them. The CDR3 here is CASSPDGGGGYTF. CDR3 nucleotides: TGTGCCAGCAGCCCCGATGGAGGAGGGGGCTACACCTTC.

This clone is a singleton in its sample. This rearrangement joins TRBV4-1 to TRBJ2-7, with 7 positions matching TRBD1. The CDR3 totals 16 residues. From germline, CDR1 is MGHRA and CDR2 YSYEKL. The junction had 5 bases not matched to a gene; V was cut back by 0 bases and J by 0 bases. The CDR3 coding sequence is TGCGCCAGCAGCCAAGAGTGGGACAGTGGCTCCTACGAGCAGTACTTC. It codes for CASSQEWDSGSYEQYF.

J is TRBJ2-1 and V is TRBV7-2, with 10 bases lining up with TRBD2. The CDR3 sequence is 14 residues long. Germline CDR1 reads SGHTA; CDR2 reads FQGNSA. V shed 3 bases, J shed 9 bases, and the junction held 5 bases outside the gene matches. CDR3 sequence reads: CASSFEREGTEQFF. DNA of the CDR3: TGTGCCAGCAGCTTTGAGCGGGAGGGCACTGAGCAGTTCTTC.